These 2 T cell receptor beta chains share one sample of origin, sequenced in a study of beta chain features in type 1 diabetes. The whole isolated RNA underwent reverse transcription, so sequencing captured expressed TCRB transcripts. TCRdb's copy holds only in-frame clones and misses some; the assay was immunoSEQ multiplex PCR. The sample has a few hundred thousand clones; 9.6% are singletons. Sequencing was performed on naive CD4+ T cells from blood. These TCRs come from a woman between 18 and 30 years old in good health.

This clone was counted a few times. The genes are TRBV5-4 and TRBJ1-1; 7 bases are shared with TRBD1. J gave up 1 base and V 3 bases, and 6 bases lay outside the gene matches. This CDR3 has 15 residues. The V gene's germline CDR1 is SGHNT and CDR2 YYREEE (reference sequence). The CDR3: CASSSPPGGNTEAFF. As DNA, the CDR3 is TGTGCCAGCAGCTCCCCCCCAGGGGGGAACACTGAAGCTTTCTTT.

This chain uses TRBV18 with TRBJ2-3; TRBD2 agrees at 11 bases. The CDR3 is 16 amino acids. V dropped 4 bases and J dropped 1; count of bases not matched to a gene: 4. Looked up from germline, CDR1 is KGHSH and CDR2 is LQKENI. The CDR3 DNA follows: TGTGCCAGCTCACGAACACTAGCGGGGGGCACAGATACGCAGTATTTT. Protein sequence: CASSRTLAGGTDTQYF.